Shown below are 25 T cell receptor beta chains from a single sample sequenced in a study of blood T cell repertoires in COVID-19. Measured with immunoSEQ multiplex PCR; TCRdb has only the in-frame clones, and not every one. The sample has fewer than 200,000 clones, around nine tenths seen once. Sequencing was performed on peripheral blood. These TCRs come from a woman aged 70-85 years with COVID-19, enrolled during active disease.

The J gene is TRBJ2-3, the V gene TRBV6-2 or TRBV6-3; TRBD2 agrees at 10 bases. The V gene's germline CDR1 is MNHEY and CDR2 SVGEGT. J gave up 4 bases and V 6 bases, and 13 bases lay outside the gene matches. This CDR3 has 17 residues. CDR3 amino acids: CASSLLGPSGSADTQYF. The CDR3 region has the DNA TGTGCCAGCAGCCTACTCGGGCCTAGCGGGAGCGCAGATACGCAGTATTTT.

The chain combines TRBV7-9 with TRBJ2-3, with TRBD1 as a possible D gene (5 bases). The CDR3 has 13 amino acids. CDR1 is SEHNR, CDR2 FQNEAQ, per germline (reference sequence). V was trimmed by 10 bases and J by 4 bases, leaving 15 bases between them. The CDR3 region is CATRVQGSDTQYF. The CDR3 nucleotides are TGTGCCACCAGGGTGCAGGGATCAGATACGCAGTATTTT.

The chain has TRBV28 and TRBJ1-5; the D is unclear. V was clipped by 7 bases and J by 2 bases, with 15 bases between them. Germline V lookup: CDR1 MDHEN, CDR2 SYDVKM. There are 15 residues in the CDR3. The CDR3: CASNEPGVRNQPQHF. The CDR3 nucleotides are TGTGCCAGCAACGAACCCGGGGTGCGCAATCAGCCCCAGCATTTT.

The V call is TRBV28, the J call TRBJ2-3; 12 bases are a match to TRBD2. V shed 7 bases and J 3 bases; nucleotides not matched to a gene: 5. The CDR3 loop spans 15 amino acids. The V gene's germline CDR1 is MDHEN and CDR2 SYDVKM. The CDR3 is CASTVTSGRTDTQYF. In DNA, the CDR3 is TGTGCCAGCACCGTGACTAGCGGGAGAACAGATACGCAGTATTTT.

J is TRBJ2-2 and V is TRBV12-3 or TRBV12-4; D call uncertain. V lost 8 bases, J lost 6 bases, and 10 bases lay in between. The CDR3 loop spans 12 amino acids. The CDR3 spells CASEAFPGELFF. CDR3 bases: TGTGCCAGCGAGGCCTTTCCCGGGGAGCTGTTTTTT.

J is TRBJ2-1 and V is TRBV5-1, with TRBD2 matching 8 bases. Germline lookup yields CDR1 SGHRS and CDR2 YFSETQ. Trimming at V came to 5 bases and at J to 6 bases, leaving 10 bases not matched to a gene. The CDR3 has 15 residues. CDR3 protein: CASRSPGLETNEQFF. The DNA of the CDR3 is TGCGCCAGCAGGTCTCCGGGACTAGAAACCAATGAGCAGTTCTTC.

The chain recombines TRBV5-6 with TRBJ2-7, with D uncertain. The CDR3 contains 15 residues. Deletions cut 0 bases from V and 2 bases from J, with 12 bases between. Germline loops: CDR1 SGHDT, CDR2 YYEEEE. CDR3 loop: CASSLGPPEPYEQYF. The CDR3 bases are TGTGCCAGCAGCTTGGGACCCCCGGAGCCCTACGAGCAGTACTTC. The entire variable domain, with the rest obtained from reference TRBV5-6 and TRBJ2-7, is as follows: DAGVTQSPTHLIKTRGQQVTLRCSPKSGHDTVSWYQQALGQGPQFIFQYYEEEERQRGNFPDRFSGHQFPNYSSELNVNALLLGDSALYLCASSLGPPEPYEQYFGPGTRLTVT.

This chain links TRBV20-1 with TRBJ2-7; TRBD2 matches 10 bases. Unmatched junction bases numbered 10, after V lost 3 bases and J lost 2 bases. The germline gives CDR1 DFQATT, CDR2 SNEGSKA (reference sequence). The CDR3 runs 16 residues. The CDR3 region has the DNA TGCAGTGCTAGTCCTTCGGCTAGCGGGAGTCCCTACGAGCAGTACTTC. Residues: CSASPSASGSPYEQYF.

In nucleotides, the CDR3 is TGTGCCAGCTCACCCGGGCCCAATACAGGGACTAACTATGGCTACACCTTC. Its protein product is CASSPGPNTGTNYGYTF. The rearrangement joins TRBV18 to TRBJ1-2; tentatively, D is TRBD1 (6 bases). This CDR3 has 17 residues. Trimming removed 3 bases at V and 0 bases at J, with 17 bases between. Germline CDR1 and CDR2: KGHSH and LQKENI.

This rearrangement joins TRBV6-6 to TRBJ2-1; TRBD1 matches at 8 bases. Losses at the gene ends were 0 bases for V and 6 bases for J; bases not matched to a gene: 7. The CDR3 runs to 16 residues. From germline, CDR1 is MNHNY and CDR2 SVGAGI (reference sequence). The chain's CDR3 is CASSYSFQGATNEQFF. CDR3 nucleotides: TGTGCCAGCAGTTACTCGTTTCAGGGGGCTACCAATGAGCAGTTCTTC.

The chain carries TRBV5-4 and TRBJ2-7, with a tentative D call TRBD1 (5 bases). The CDR3 totals 14 residues. Germline V gives CDR1 SGHNT, CDR2 YYREEE (reference sequence). Between the trimmed V and J ends, which lost 0 bases and 3 bases, there was a span of 10 bases. CDR3 loop: CASSLVEDSYEQYF. The CDR3 nucleotides read TGTGCCAGCAGCTTGGTAGAAGACAGCTACGAGCAGTACTTC.

V and J are TRBV9 and TRBJ2-1, with 9 bases fitting TRBD2. CDR1 SGDLS and CDR2 YYNGEE come from the germline V gene. V gave up 0 bases and J gave up 3 bases; unmatched junction bases: 1. The CDR3 runs 15 residues. The CDR3 here is CASSVVAGDYNEQFF. Written as DNA, the CDR3 is TGTGCCAGCAGCGTAGTAGCGGGAGACTACAATGAGCAGTTCTTC. The complete variable domain, with remaining parts taken from reference TRBV9 and TRBJ2-1, reads DSGVTQTPKHLITATGQRVTLRCSPRSGDLSVYWYQQSLDQGLQFLIQYYNGEERAKGNILERFSAQQFPDLHSELNLSSLELGDSALYFCASSVVAGDYNEQFFGPGTRLTVL.

The chain links TRBV6-5 to TRBJ1-4; D may be TRBD1 (6 bases). This CDR3 spans 14 amino acids. Germline V CDR1 and CDR2: MNHEY, SVGAGI. V dropped 6 bases and J dropped 5 bases, with 13 bases sitting between them. In nucleotides, the CDR3 is TGTGCCAGCAGCGAGGGGGTATCAAATGAAAAACTGTTTTTT. Protein sequence: CASSEGVSNEKLFF.

The chain is built from TRBV13 and TRBJ2-3; TRBD1 agrees at 8 bases. With V trimmed by 7 bases and J by 1 base, 4 bases remained unmatched. The CDR3 has 14 amino acids. Germline V gene data show CDR1 as PRHDT and CDR2 as FYEKMQ (reference sequence). The CDR3 loop reads CASNKGQGTDTQYF. The CDR3 DNA follows: TGTGCCAGCAACAAGGGACAGGGCACAGATACGCAGTATTTT.

V gene TRBV18 combines with J gene TRBJ1-4; 7 bases map to TRBD1. V lost 5 bases and J lost 4; bases outside the gene matches: 10. This CDR3 has 16 residues. CDR1 KGHSH and CDR2 LQKENI come from the germline V gene. CDR3 amino acids: CASSSALDRFNEKLFF. The CDR3 region has the DNA TGTGCCAGCTCATCCGCCTTGGACAGGTTTAATGAAAAACTGTTTTTT. The whole variable domain, filled in from reference TRBV18 and TRBJ1-4, reads NAGVMQNPRHLVRRRGQEARLRCSPMKGHSHVYWYRQLPEEGLKFMVYLQKENIIDESGMPKERFSAEFPKEGPSILRIQQVVRGDSAAYFCASSSALDRFNEKLFFGSGTQLSVL.

The chain couples TRBV18 to TRBJ2-3; 7 bases fit TRBD1. Germline values: CDR1 KGHSH, CDR2 LQKENI. V dropped 4 bases and J dropped 2; count of bases not matched to a gene: 9. CDR3 length: 16 residues. For the CDR3, the DNA is TGTGCCAGCTCACGGACCACAGGGGACCTCACAGATACGCAGTATTTT. Encoded protein: CASSRTTGDLTDTQYF.

This chain connects TRBV6-5 to TRBJ2-5; 10 bases match TRBD1. Per the germline V gene, CDR1 is MNHEY and CDR2 is SVGAGI. The CDR3 has 14 amino acids. V was pared by 5 bases and J by 5 bases, with 5 bases of the junction left unmatched. DNA for the CDR3: TGTGCCAGCAGTCGACAGGGGGCCTGGGAGACCCAGTACTTC. Its protein product is CASSRQGAWETQYF.

The V and J genes are TRBV4-2 and TRBJ1-1; tentative D call: TRBD1 (5 bases). With 4 bases removed from V and 4 bases from J, the gap between germline ends came to 16 bases. The CDR3 is made up of 15 amino acids. The V gene's germline CDR1 is LGHNA and CDR2 YNFKEQ. The CDR3 is CASSPQRFGGTEAFF. The CDR3 bases are TGTGCCAGCAGCCCCCAGAGATTCGGGGGCACTGAAGCTTTCTTT.

The gene calls are TRBV19 and TRBJ1-5; D ambiguous. V lost 0 bases to trimming and J lost 6 bases, with 9 bases between them. From germline, CDR1 is LNHDA and CDR2 SQIVND (reference sequence). CDR3 length: 14 amino acids. The CDR3 DNA follows: TGTGCCAGTAGTATAGACAGGAAAGGTCAGCCCCAGCATTTT. Its protein product is CASSIDRKGQPQHF. Based on the CDR3 plus reference TRBV19 and TRBJ1-5, the full variable domain is DGGITQSPKYLFRKEGQNVTLSCEQNLNHDAMYWYRQDPGQGLRLIYYSQIVNDFQKGDIAEGYSVSREKKESFPLTVTSAQKNPTAFYLCASSIDRKGQPQHFGDGTRLSIL.

The chain carries TRBV19 and TRBJ1-2, with 9 bases fitting TRBD1. This CDR3 spans 14 amino acids. CDR1 is LNHDA, CDR2 SQIVND, per germline (reference sequence). The J segment lost 4 bases and the V segment lost 6 bases, leaving 6 bases of the junction unmatched. As DNA, the CDR3 is TGTGCCAGTAGCCGGACAGGGGTAGGCTATGGCTACACCTTC. Translating gives CASSRTGVGYGYTF.

The J gene is TRBJ2-3, the V gene TRBV30, with 11 bases fitting TRBD2. Germline CDR1 and CDR2: GTSNPN and SVGIG (reference sequence). The CDR3 is 16 amino acids. V lost 3 bases, J lost 4 bases, and 9 bases stayed unmatched. Here the CDR3 DNA reads TGTGCCTGGAGCGAATATACTAGCGGGAGCCCAGATACGCAGTATTTT. Its protein is CAWSEYTSGSPDTQYF.

The chain uses TRBV6-5 and TRBJ2-3, with 8 bases lining up with TRBD1. The CDR3 loop spans 14 amino acids. The germline CDR1 and CDR2 sequences are MNHEY and SVGAGI. The ends lost 6 bases at V and 5 bases at J; junction bases unmatched: 7. The CDR3 nucleotides read TGTGCCAGCAGACAAGACAGGGGAAGAGATACGCAGTATTTT. Its protein product is CASRQDRGRDTQYF.

The V call is TRBV10-2, the J call TRBJ1-5; possible D gene TRBD1, 6 bases. V was clipped by 3 bases and J by 6 bases, with 18 bases between them. This CDR3 has 16 amino acids. Germline loops: CDR1 WSHSY, CDR2 SAAADI. DNA of the CDR3: TGCGCCAGCAGTGATGGCAGGGGCGAAAAGGGTCAGCCCCAGCATTTT. This codes for CASSDGRGEKGQPQHF.

The chain couples TRBV12-3 or TRBV12-4 to TRBJ1-5; D is undetermined. The CDR3 has 13 residues. Trimming took 0 bases from V and 3 from J, leaving 3 bases between them. In nucleotides, the CDR3 is TGTGCCAGCAGTTTAGCCAACAATCAGCCCCAGCATTTT. Translated: CASSLANNQPQHF.

The chain is built from TRBV15 and TRBJ1-3; tentative D call: TRBD1 (6 bases). CDR3 size: 14 residues. Germline V lookup: CDR1 LNHNV, CDR2 YYDKDF (reference sequence). Between the trimmed V and J ends, which lost 4 bases and 2 bases, there was a span of 9 bases. CDR3 bases: TGTGCCACCAGCAAACAGGGTACTGGAAACACCATATATTTT. Translation gives CATSKQGTGNTIYF.